This TCR beta chain was recorded in a study of control samples from healthy donors and cancer patients. The repertoire was sequenced with immunoSEQ multiplex PCR; TCRdb's copy has only in-frame clones and lacks some. The table has tens of thousands of clones, 90% seen once; the top ten hold under 7%. This clone has just one count. The CDR3 spans 15 residues. Germline values: CDR1 SEHNR, CDR2 FQNEAQ (reference sequence). The V gene end was trimmed by 5 bases and the J gene end by 6 bases; junction bases not matched to a gene: 11. The sample comprised PBMCs. This TCR was sampled from a man in his sixties with colorectal cancer. The chain is built from TRBV7-9 and TRBJ2-7; 9 bases fit TRBD1. In nucleotides, the CDR3 is TGTGCCAGCAGCAAGAGGGCGTGGACAGGGGTCGAGCAGTACTTC. Translated: CASSKRAWTGVEQYF.